This TCR beta chain emerged from a study of blood T cell repertoires in COVID-19. In the authors' workflow: Amplification from reference gene primers served as the basis for estimated nucleated cell counts. Data came from immunoSEQ multiplex PCR; TCRdb stores just in-frame clones and leaves some out. The DNA was the basis for D and trimming; V, J and clone size are from that table. The sample has about 130,000 clones, roughly nine tenths seen once; the top ten hold around 4.6%. The sequenced sample consisted of peripheral blood. This TCR was sampled from a man aged 55 to 70 with COVID-19, enrolled during active disease.

The CDR3 here is CASSPDRAGTEAFF. CDR3 nucleotides: TGCGCCAGCAGCCCCGACAGGGCGGGCACTGAAGCTTTCTTT. The chain links TRBV5-1 to TRBJ1-1; 7 positions agree with TRBD1. Germline trimming cut 4 bases from V and 4 bases from J; bases unmatched to any gene: 7. Germline V gene lookup returns CDR1 SGHRS and CDR2 YFSETQ. This CDR3 is 14 amino acids long.